This TCR beta chain is from a study of OX40 agonist ivuxolimab in advanced cancers. This clone was detected only a few times. TCRdb's copy holds only in-frame clones and misses some; the assay was immunoSEQ multiplex PCR. The sample lists 70,000 to 80,000 clones; about 81% were seen once. Sequencing was performed on CD4+ or CD8+ T cells sorted from blood, taken in a trial of the OX40 agonist ivuxolimab. This receptor was identified in an adult with an advanced solid tumor such as melanoma, head and neck, liver or kidney cancer.

The DNA for the CDR3 is TGTGCCAGCGGACGGGGGAAGGGCTACGAGCAGTACTTC. This codes for CASGRGKGYEQYF. The genes are TRBV5-6 and TRBJ2-7; D might be TRBD2 (6 bases). Germline V gives CDR1 SGHDT, CDR2 YYEEEE. The V end was cut by 7 bases, the J end by 3 bases, with 14 bases between. The CDR3 totals 13 residues.